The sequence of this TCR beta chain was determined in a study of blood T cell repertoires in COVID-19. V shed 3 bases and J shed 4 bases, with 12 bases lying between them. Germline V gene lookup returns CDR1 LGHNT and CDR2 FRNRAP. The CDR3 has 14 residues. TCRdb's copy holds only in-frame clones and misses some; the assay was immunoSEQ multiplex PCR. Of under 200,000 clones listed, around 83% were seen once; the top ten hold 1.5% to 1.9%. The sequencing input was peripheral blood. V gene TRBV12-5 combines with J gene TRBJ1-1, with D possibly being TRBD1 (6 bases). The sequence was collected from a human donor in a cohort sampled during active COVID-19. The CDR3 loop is CASGFGQFGTEAFF. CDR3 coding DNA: TGTGCTAGTGGTTTCGGACAGTTCGGCACTGAAGCTTTCTTT. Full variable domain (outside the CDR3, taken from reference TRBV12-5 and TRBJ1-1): DARVTQTPRHKVTEMGQEVTMRCQPILGHNTVFWYRQTMMQGLELLAYFRNRAPLDDSGMPKDRFSAEMPDATLATLKIQPSEPRDSAVYFCASGFGQFGTEAFFGQGTRLTVV.